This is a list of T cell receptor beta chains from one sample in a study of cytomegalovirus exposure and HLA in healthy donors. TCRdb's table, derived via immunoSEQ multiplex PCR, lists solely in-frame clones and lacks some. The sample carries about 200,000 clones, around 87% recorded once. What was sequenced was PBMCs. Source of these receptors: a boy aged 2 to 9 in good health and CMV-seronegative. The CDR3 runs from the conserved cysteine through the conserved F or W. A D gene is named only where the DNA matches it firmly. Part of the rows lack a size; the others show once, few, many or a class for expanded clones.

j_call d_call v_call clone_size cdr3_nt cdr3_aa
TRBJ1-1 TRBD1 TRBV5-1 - TGCGCCAGCAGCCCCCTAATACAGACAGGGACTGAAGCTTTCTTT CASSPLIQTGTEAFF
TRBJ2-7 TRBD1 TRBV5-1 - TGCGCCAGCAGCTTGGAAGGGGGCGTAGGGGAGCAGTACTTC CASSLEGGVGEQYF
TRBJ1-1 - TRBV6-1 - TGTGCCAGCAGTGAGACAGTGAACACTGAAGCTTTCTTT CASSETVNTEAFF
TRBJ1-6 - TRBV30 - TGTGCCTGGAGGCACCGAGGTCCGAATTCACCCCTCCACTTT CAWRHRGPNSPLHF
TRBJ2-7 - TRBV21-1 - TGTGCCAGCAGCGCACGCTCCGGGACTCTAGGTTGTGGGAACGAGCAGTACTTC CASSARSGTLGCGNEQYF
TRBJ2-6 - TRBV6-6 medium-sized TGTGCCAGCAGCCACAGGGCAGCTGGGGCCAACGTCCTGACTTTC CASSHRAAGANVLTF
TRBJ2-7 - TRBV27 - TGTGCCAGCAGTTCGTCAGGGCCGGGAGAGCGGTACTTC CASSSSGPGERYF
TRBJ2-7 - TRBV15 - TGTGCCACCAGCAGAGAGATCCAGGGATACGAGCAGTACTTC CATSREIQGYEQYF
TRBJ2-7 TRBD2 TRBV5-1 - TGCGCCAGCGGACTAGTATCGGGCGAGCAGTACTTC CASGLVSGEQYF
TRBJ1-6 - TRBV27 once TGTGCCAGCAGTTTAAGGGGATCGGATTCACCCCTCCACTTT CASSLRGSDSPLHF
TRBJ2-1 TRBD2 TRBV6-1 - TGTGCCAGCAGTGTCCTCTCGGGAGGGAGCTCCTACAATGAGCAGTTCTTC CASSVLSGGSSYNEQFF
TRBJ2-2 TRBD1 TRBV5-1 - TGCGCCAGCAGCCCAAACCAACAGGGGAGCACCGGGGAGCTGTTTTTT CASSPNQQGSTGELFF
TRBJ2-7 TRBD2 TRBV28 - TGTGCCAGCAGTTTTTACCGCCCCGGGGCGGGAGCGACCTACGAGCAGTACTTC CASSFYRPGAGATYEQYF
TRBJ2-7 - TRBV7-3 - TGTGCCAGCAGCTTATCCGCCGGGGCCTACGAGCAGTACTTC CASSLSAGAYEQYF
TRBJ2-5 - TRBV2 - TGTGCCAGCATTGCGTCCCAAGAGACCCAGTACTTC CASIASQETQYF
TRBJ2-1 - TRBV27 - TGTGCCAGCCGATACCAGGGGAACAATGAGCAGTTCTTC CASRYQGNNEQFF
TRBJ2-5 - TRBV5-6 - - CASSLWGQGAFPYF
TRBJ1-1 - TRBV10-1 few TGCGCCAGCACTGAAATAGGGGCAGATGAAGCTTTCTTT CASTEIGADEAFF
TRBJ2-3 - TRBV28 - TGTGCCAGCAGTACCACTGAAGATACGCAGTATTTT CASSTTEDTQYF
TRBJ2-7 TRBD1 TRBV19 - TGTGCCAGTAGTCCCCGGACAGGGGGCGTGGGGGAGCAGTACTTC CASSPRTGGVGEQYF
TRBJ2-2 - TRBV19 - TGTGCCAGTAGCCCCGGACAGACCGGGGAGCTGTTTTTT CASSPGQTGELFF
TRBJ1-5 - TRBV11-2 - TGTGCCAGCAGCTTAGGAGGTTCTTGGGATCAGCCCCAGCATTTT CASSLGGSWDQPQHF
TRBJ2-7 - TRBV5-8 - TGTGCCAGCAGCCAACAGGGTCCCCACGAGCAGTACTTC CASSQQGPHEQYF
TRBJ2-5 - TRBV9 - TGTGCCAGCAGCGTTAATCCTTCGGAGACCCAGTACTTC CASSVNPSETQYF
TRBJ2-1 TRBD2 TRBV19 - TGTGCCAGTAGCCCCGGGAGGATCGGTCGAACGTACAATGAGCAGTTCTTC CASSPGRIGRTYNEQFF
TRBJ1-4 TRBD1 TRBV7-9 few TGTGCCAGCAGCCATCAGTCAGGGGGGATGGAGCAACTGTTTTTT CASSHQSGGMEQLFF
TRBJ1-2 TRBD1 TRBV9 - TGTGCCAGCAGCGTAGTTGACAGGGGGCCCCCTAACTATGGCTACACCTTC CASSVVDRGPPNYGYTF
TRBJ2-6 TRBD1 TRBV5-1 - TGCGCCAGCAGCTGGGACAGGGGATTAAGTACTGGGGCCAACGTCCTGACTTTC CASSWDRGLSTGANVLTF
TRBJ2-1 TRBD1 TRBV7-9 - TGTTCCAGACAGGGATCGGATGAGCAGTTCTTC CSRQGSDEQFF
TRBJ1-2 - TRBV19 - TGTGCCAGTAGTACTGTAGCAGGGGCCCTTTATGGCTACACCTTC CASSTVAGALYGYTF
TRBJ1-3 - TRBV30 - TGTGCCTGGAAGCAGGGTGACACCATATATTTT CAWKQGDTIYF
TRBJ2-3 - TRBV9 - TGTGCCAGCAGCCGGGACTCCAGCACAGATACGCAGTATTTT CASSRDSSTDTQYF
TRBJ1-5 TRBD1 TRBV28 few TGTGCCAGCAGTCGATGGGGGACAGGGCGAGAAAGCAATCAGCCCCAGCATTTT CASSRWGTGRESNQPQHF
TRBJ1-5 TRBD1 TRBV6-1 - TGTGCCATCCAGGGGGGACAGGACAATCAGCCCCAGCATTTT CAIQGGQDNQPQHF
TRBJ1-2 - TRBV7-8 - TGTGCCAGCAGCTTAGGGGGCGGCTATGGCTACACCTTC CASSLGGGYGYTF
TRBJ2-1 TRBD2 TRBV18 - TGTGCCAGCTCACCGACACTAGCGGGAGGGTCCCATGAGCAGTTCTTC CASSPTLAGGSHEQFF
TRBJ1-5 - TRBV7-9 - TGTGCCAGCAGCTTAGCGTCGGGACTTAGCAATCAGCCCCAGCATTTT CASSLASGLSNQPQHF
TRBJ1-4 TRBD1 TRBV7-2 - TGTGCCAGCAGCCGGGACAGTGGGGTGGAAAAACTGTTTTTT CASSRDSGVEKLFF
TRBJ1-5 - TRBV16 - TGTGCCAGCAGCCCTACCTACGGAGATCAGCCCCAGCATTTT CASSPTYGDQPQHF
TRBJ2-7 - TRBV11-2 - TGTGCCAGCAAGGAGGGAACCTACGAGCAGTACTTC CASKEGTYEQYF
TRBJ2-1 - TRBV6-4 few TGTGCCAGCAGTGATAAGGGGCCCAATGAGCAGTTCTTC CASSDKGPNEQFF
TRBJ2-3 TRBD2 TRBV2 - TGTGCCACCCGCCGAAGCGGGGGGGATAGCACAGATACGCAGTATTTT CATRRSGGDSTDTQYF
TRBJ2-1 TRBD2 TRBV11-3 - TGTGCCAGCAGCTTATCGGGACTAGCGGGGCACAATGAGCAGTTCTTC CASSLSGLAGHNEQFF
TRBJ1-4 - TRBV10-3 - TGTGCCATCAGCCCACGATTAACGGGAACTAATGAAAAACTGTTTTTT CAISPRLTGTNEKLFF
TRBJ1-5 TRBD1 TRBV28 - TGTGCCAGCGCTCGACAGGGGGTGTATCAGCCCCAGCATTTT CASARQGVYQPQHF
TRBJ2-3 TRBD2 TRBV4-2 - TGTGCCAGCAGCGAAGCGGGGGGGCCAACAGATACGCAGTATTTT CASSEAGGPTDTQYF
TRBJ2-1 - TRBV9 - TGTGCCAGCAGCCAAGAACTGGTCGGGGACAATGAGCAGTTCTTC CASSQELVGDNEQFF
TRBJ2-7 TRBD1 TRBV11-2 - TGTGCCAGCAGCTTAGATTTGCCCAGGACAGGGGCCTCCTACGAGCAGTACTTC CASSLDLPRTGASYEQYF